This is a list of T cell receptor beta chains from one sample in a study of graft-versus-host responses after intestinal transplantation. Profiling relied on immunoSEQ multiplex PCR, and the TCRdb table lists in-frame clones only, not all of them. The table shows under 8,500 clones, with roughly four fifths occurring only once. Specimen: ileum tissue, collected just under 310 days after intestinal transplant. The receptors were gathered from a human patient who received an intestinal transplant, so some T cells may come from the graft donor. CDR3s include the opening cysteine and the closing phenylalanine or tryptophan. Fields, in order: D gene, J gene, clone size, V gene, CDR3 protein, CDR3 DNA. A D gene is named only where the DNA matches it firmly. Clone size is shown for a subset of rows, as once, few, many or a class of expanded clone.

.	TRBJ2-1	.	TRBV4-1	CASSQVYGGQHNEQLF	TGCGCCAGCAGCCAAGTTTATGGGGGGCAGCACAATGAGCAGCTCTTC
.	TRBJ2-7	.	TRBV9	CASSSRERTTRYEQYF	TGTGCCAGCAGCTCCCGAGAGAGAACGACTCGGTACGAGCAGTACTTC
.	TRBJ2-2	.	TRBV30	CAWSVLNTGELFF	TGTGCCTGGAGTGTACTTAACACCGGGGAGCTGTTTTTT
.	TRBJ2-7	.	TRBV21-1	CASSLNGTGPSYEQYF	TGTGCCAGCAGCCTAAACGGGACAGGACCATCCTACGAGCAGTACTTC
TRBD1	TRBJ2-1	.	TRBV9	CASSVGTGDYNEQFF	TGCGCCAGCAGCGTAGGGACAGGGGACTACAATGAGCAGTTCTTC
.	TRBJ2-5	.	TRBV10-3	CAISEGETQYF	TGTGCCATCAGTGAGGGGGAGACCCAGTACTTC
.	TRBJ1-2	.	TRBV25-1	CASSVIGANYGYTF	TGTGCCAGCAGTGTTATAGGGGCTAACTATGGCTACACCTTC
TRBD2	TRBJ2-7	.	TRBV7-9	CASSLAGAPYEQYF	TGTGCCAGCAGCTTGGCGGGAGCCCCCTACGAGCAGTACTTC
TRBD1	TRBJ2-1	.	TRBV18	CASSPLGTGGYNEQFF	TGTGCCAGCTCACCACTCGGGACAGGGGGATACAATGAGCAGTTCTTC
.	TRBJ2-7	.	TRBV11-2	CASSPGYEQYF	TGTGCCAGCAGCCCAGGATACGAGCAGTACTTC
.	TRBJ1-1	.	TRBV25-1	CASSEYSASTEAFF	TGTGCCAGCAGTGAATATTCGGCCAGTACTGAAGCTTTCTTT
.	TRBJ2-1	.	TRBV5-1	CASGREGVSYNEQFF	TGCGCCAGCGGCCGAGAGGGTGTCTCCTACAATGAGCAGTTCTTC
.	TRBJ1-3	.	TRBV28	CASSPPMTGNTIYF	TGTGCCAGCAGTCCACCCATGACTGGAAACACCATATATTTT
TRBD2	TRBJ2-3	.	TRBV5-1	CASSWETSGRVGDTQYF	TGCGCCAGCAGCTGGGAGACTAGCGGGAGAGTGGGAGATACGCAGTATTTT
.	TRBJ1-3	.	TRBV6-1	CASSAQTFSGNTIYF	TGTGCCAGCAGTGCTCAGACTTTCTCTGGAAACACCATATATTTT
.	TRBJ2-5	.	TRBV11-2	CASSLDPRGPGETQYF	TGTGCCAGCAGCTTAGACCCCCGGGGTCCAGGAGAGACCCAGTACTTC
TRBD1	TRBJ1-1	once	TRBV18	CASSRQGTEAFF	TGTGCCAGCTCAAGACAGGGCACTGAAGCTTTCTTT
.	TRBJ2-7	.	TRBV21-1	CASSKSGLLNITYEQYF	TGTGCCAGCAGCAAATCAGGCCTCTTGAACATAACCTACGAGCAGTACTTC
.	TRBJ1-1	.	TRBV6-4	CASSAQGNTEAFF	TGTGCCAGCAGTGCCCAGGGAAACACTGAAGCTTTCTTT
.	TRBJ1-2	once	TRBV5-3	CASPPSSGPCGYTF	TGTGCCAGTCCGCCGAGTTCGGGCCCTTGTGGCTACACCTTC
TRBD2	TRBJ2-3	.	TRBV6-1	CASKRGGQTDTQYF	TGTGCCAGTAAGCGGGGGGGCCAGACAGATACGCAGTATTTT
.	TRBJ2-3	.	TRBV13	CASSRRTDTDTQYF	TGTGCCAGCAGCAGACGGACAGACACAGATACGCAGTATTTT
.	TRBJ2-3	.	TRBV30	CAWSAGSTDTQYF	TGTGCCTGGAGTGCAGGGAGCACAGATACGCAGTATTTT